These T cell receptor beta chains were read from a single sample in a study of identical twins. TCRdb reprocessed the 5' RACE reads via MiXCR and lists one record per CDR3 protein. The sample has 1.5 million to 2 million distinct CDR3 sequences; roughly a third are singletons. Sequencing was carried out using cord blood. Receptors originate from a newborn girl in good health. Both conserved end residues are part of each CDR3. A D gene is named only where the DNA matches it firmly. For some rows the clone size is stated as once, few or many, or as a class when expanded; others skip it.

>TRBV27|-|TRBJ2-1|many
CASSHARGGNEQFF
TGTGCCAGCAGTCACGCTAGGGGTGGCAATGAGCAGTTCTTC
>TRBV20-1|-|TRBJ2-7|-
CSALGEKGYEQYF
TGCAGTGCCCTGGGTGAGAAGGGGTACGAGCAGTACTTC
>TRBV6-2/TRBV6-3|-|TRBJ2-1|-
CASLSVNEQFF
TGTGCCAGCCTGTCGGTCAATGAGCAGTTCTTC
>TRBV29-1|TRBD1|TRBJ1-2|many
CSVERKWGQGYGYTF
TGCAGCGTTGAGAGAAAGTGGGGACAGGGGTATGGCTACACCTTC
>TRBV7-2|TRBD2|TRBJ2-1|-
CACSLTSGYSEQFF
TGTGCCTGCAGCCTTACTAGCGGGTATAGTGAGCAGTTCTTC
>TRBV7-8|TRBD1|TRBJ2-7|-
CASSFRGQETLRGEQYF
TGTGCCAGCAGCTTCCGGGGACAGGAGACCCTACGAGGGGAGCAGTACTTC
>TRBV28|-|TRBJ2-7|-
CASSFGTYYEQYF
TGTGCCAGCAGTTTCGGGACATACTACGAGCAGTACTTC
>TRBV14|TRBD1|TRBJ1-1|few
CASSQDPGQGQTEAFF
TGTGCCAGCAGCCAAGATCCTGGACAGGGCCAGACTGAAGCTTTCTTT
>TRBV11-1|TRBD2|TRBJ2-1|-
CASSLYIGLAGDNEQFF
TGTGCCAGCAGCTTATATATTGGACTAGCGGGCGACAATGAGCAGTTCTTC
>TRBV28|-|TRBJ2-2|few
CASSLWSQGPGELFF
TGTGCCAGCAGTTTATGGTCCCAGGGACCCGGGGAGCTGTTTTTT